The 32 T cell receptor beta chains below come from one sample, sequenced in a study of STAT5B mutations in CD4+ large granular lymphocyte leukemia. The table came from immunoSEQ multiplex PCR; TCRdb's copy has only in-frame clones and leaves some out. The sample consists of around 30,000 clones, approximately 74% of them appearing once. Sequenced sample: CD4+ T cells from blood buffy coats. These receptors originate from a human donor in good health.

This clone has a handful of counts. V is TRBV18 and J is TRBJ1-4; unclear D gene. V was shortened by 3 bases and J by 0 bases, with 8 bases between the two germline ends. The CDR3 is made up of 15 amino acids. Germline assignment: CDR1 KGHSH and CDR2 LQKENI. The CDR3 region has the DNA TGTGCCAGCTCACCGGTTCTGTCAACTAATGAAAAACTGTTTTTT. This encodes CASSPVLSTNEKLFF.

V gene TRBV19 combines with J gene TRBJ1-2; D possibly corresponds to TRBD1 (6 bases). The germline CDR1 and CDR2 sequences are LNHDA and SQIVND (reference sequence). V shed 8 bases and J shed 4 bases, with 17 bases lying between them. CDR3 size: 14 residues. The CDR3 is CASRDIRGSYGYTF. In DNA form, the CDR3 reads TGTGCCAGTCGGGACATACGGGGCAGCTATGGCTACACCTTC.

This clone was detected a few times. The chain is built from TRBV15 and TRBJ1-5; a weak D match, TRBD1 (5 bases). The germline V gene encodes CDR1 LNHNV and CDR2 YYDKDF (reference sequence). The CDR3 runs 19 residues. Between the trimmed V and J ends, which lost 0 bases and 2 bases, there was a span of 20 bases. Here the CDR3 DNA reads TGTGCCACCAGCAGAGATCCTCCCCTTGGGACCTCTGGCAATCAGCCCCAGCATTTT. This translates into CATSRDPPLGTSGNQPQHF.

This sequence joins TRBV6-5 and TRBJ2-1; D possibly corresponds to TRBD2 (5 bases). CDR1 MNHEY and CDR2 SVGAGI come from the germline V gene. V lost 6 bases and J lost 9, with 12 bases in between. The CDR3 totals 12 residues. Written as DNA, the CDR3 is TGTGCCAGCAGGAGCGCCGGAGGTGAGCAGTTCTTC. It specifies CASRSAGGEQFF.

The gene calls are TRBV27 and TRBJ2-7; 9 bases line up with TRBD1. CDR1 is MNHEY, CDR2 SMNVEV, per germline (reference sequence). CDR3 length equals 15 residues. V shed 4 bases, J shed 2 bases, and the junction held 6 bases outside the gene matches. This chain's CDR3 is CASSSRTGVPYEQYF. The CDR3 coding sequence is TGTGCCAGCAGTTCAAGGACAGGGGTCCCCTACGAGCAGTACTTC.

The chain joins TRBV2 to TRBJ2-1, with TRBD2 matching 8 bases. V shed 5 bases and J 6 bases; nucleotides not matched to a gene: 6. CDR1 is SNHLY, CDR2 FYNNEI, per germline. The CDR3 is made up of 14 amino acids. DNA of the CDR3: TGTGCCAGCAGTTTGGGACTAGGGACCAATGAGCAGTTCTTC. This gives the protein CASSLGLGTNEQFF. Variable domain in full (rest from reference TRBV2 and TRBJ2-1): EPEVTQTPSHQVTQMGQEVILRCVPISNHLYFYWYRQILGQKVEFLVSFYNNEISEKSEIFDDQFSVERPDGSNFTLKIRSTKLEDSAMYFCASSLGLGTNEQFFGPGTRLTVL.

The gene calls are TRBV18 and TRBJ1-1, with D possibly TRBD1 on 5 matching bases. This CDR3 comprises 16 residues. Trimming took 0 bases from V and 2 from J, leaving 13 bases between them. Germline V CDR1 and CDR2: KGHSH, LQKENI. The CDR3 sequence: CASSPPGARGNTEAFF. The DNA of the CDR3 is TGTGCCAGCTCACCACCAGGGGCGAGGGGCAACACTGAAGCTTTCTTT.

The chain is built from TRBV5-6 and TRBJ1-6; no definite D call. V gave up 0 bases and J gave up 6 bases, with 13 bases separating them. Germline V gene data show CDR1 as SGHDT and CDR2 as YYEEEE. The CDR3 contains 16 residues. The DNA for the CDR3 is TGTGCCAGCAGCTTGGAACCTCCGGGCCTTAATTCACCCCTCCACTTT. Translation: CASSLEPPGLNSPLHF.

Only one count was recorded for this clone. This chain uses TRBV7-9 with TRBJ2-1; 9 nucleotides line up with TRBD2. CDR1 and CDR2 (germline): SEHNR, FQNEAQ (reference sequence). V shed 1 base and J 7 bases; nucleotides not matched to a gene: 8. The CDR3 runs 16 residues. The CDR3 protein is CASSLDGGGARNEQFF. The CDR3 nucleotides are TGTGCCAGCAGCTTAGATGGCGGGGGGGCGAGAAATGAGCAGTTCTTC.

This rearrangement joins TRBV18 to TRBJ1-1; D gene ambiguous. The CDR3 loop spans 15 amino acids. V lost 3 bases to trimming and J lost 0 bases, with 11 bases between them. CDR1 and CDR2 (germline): KGHSH, LQKENI. The CDR3 protein is CASSPLQNLNTEAFF. DNA for the CDR3: TGTGCCAGCTCACCGTTACAGAATTTGAACACTGAAGCTTTCTTT.

This clone has just a few counts. The CDR3 spells CASSESGNTKTQYF. In DNA form, the CDR3 reads TGCGCCAGCAGTGAGTCCGGGAACACCAAGACCCAGTACTTC. J is TRBJ2-5 and V is TRBV10-1; maybe TRBD2 (5 bases). The CDR3 is 14 amino acids. Per germline, CDR1 WNHNN and CDR2 SYGVQD (reference sequence). The V and J ends lost 0 bases and 6 bases respectively, with 11 bases between them.

This chain connects TRBV2 to TRBJ1-5, with 11 bases identical to TRBD1. Germline V gene lookup returns CDR1 SNHLY and CDR2 FYNNEI. The CDR3 has 15 amino acids. V lost 6 bases to trimming and J lost 3 bases; unmatched junction nucleotides: 4. CDR3 bases: TGTGCCAGCAGGCGGGGACAGGGGGTCAATCAGCCCCAGCATTTT. This gives the protein CASRRGQGVNQPQHF.

The V and J genes are TRBV5-1 and TRBJ2-3; TRBD2 might be the D (6 bases). This CDR3 spans 15 amino acids. Germline CDR1 is SGHRS and CDR2 is YFSETQ. The V gene lost 0 bases and the J gene lost 4 bases, with 12 bases spanning the gap. The DNA for the CDR3 is TGCGCCAGCAGCTTGGGCCGCGGGGTAGCAGATACGCAGTATTTT. Amino acid sequence: CASSLGRGVADTQYF.

This clone was observed a few times. The chain uses TRBV5-1 and TRBJ1-5; 9 bases agree with TRBD1. Germline CDR1 SGHRS, CDR2 YFSETQ. CDR3 length: 14 residues. J was trimmed by 7 bases and V by 4 bases; bases with no gene match: 6. CDR3: CASSLGQGRQPQHF. For the CDR3, the DNA is TGCGCCAGCAGCCTAGGACAGGGGAGACAGCCCCAGCATTTT.

This clone was seen a handful of times. The V gene is TRBV21-1, the J gene TRBJ2-1; the listed D gene, TRBD2, was not tested against the DNA. TRBV21-1 is a pseudogene segment. CDR3 length: 15 amino acids. This CDR3 is CASSNGEGVYNEQFF. The CDR3 bases are TGTGCCAGCAGCAATGGGGAGGGGGTCTACAATGAGCAGTTCTTC.

V is TRBV7-8 and J is TRBJ1-1; the D is unclear. This CDR3 spans 14 amino acids. Germline CDR1 SGHVS, CDR2 FQNEAQ. Trimming pared 1 base from V and 4 bases from J, leaving 10 bases between. The CDR3 reads CASSLELDSTEAFF. The CDR3 DNA sequence: TGTGCCAGCAGCTTAGAGCTAGATTCCACTGAAGCTTTCTTT.

This clone has more than one count but fewer than ten. This chain connects TRBV5-1 to TRBJ1-1; D is undetermined. This CDR3 is built from 14 residues. V was shortened by 0 bases and J by 3 bases, with 9 bases between the two germline ends. Germline V gene lookup returns CDR1 SGHRS and CDR2 YFSETQ. Written as DNA, the CDR3 is TGCGCCAGCAGCTTGGCAAGGAGGGACACTGAAGCTTTCTTT. Translation: CASSLARRDTEAFF.

The genes are TRBV5-4 and TRBJ2-1, with 12 bases fitting TRBD2. Germline V gene data show CDR1 as SGHNT and CDR2 as YYREEE (reference sequence). The V segment lost 1 base and the J segment 5 bases; nucleotides outside the gene matches: 7. The CDR3 spans 17 residues. CDR3 region: CASSLPYASGRDNEQFF. CDR3 nucleotides: TGTGCCAGCAGCTTGCCCTACGCTAGCGGGAGGGACAATGAGCAGTTCTTC.

In this sample, this clone turned up a few times. CDR3 region: CASSLGVNTEAFF. The CDR3 DNA reads TGTGCCAGCAGCTTAGGAGTGAACACTGAAGCTTTCTTT. This chain joins TRBV11-2 and TRBJ1-1; D is uncertain. Per the germline V gene, CDR1 is SGHAT and CDR2 is FQNNGV. The CDR3 contains 13 residues. V shed 1 base and J shed 0 bases, with 3 bases lying between them.

The V and J genes are TRBV27 and TRBJ1-5, with a weak D call TRBD1 (5 bases). The CDR3 has 14 residues. Germline V lookup: CDR1 MNHEY, CDR2 SMNVEV (reference sequence). V was clipped by 3 bases and J by 9 bases, with 15 bases between them. CDR3 sequence (DNA): TGTGCCAGCAGTTTGTTTGCAGATACAGGGCCCCAGCATTTT. Encoded protein: CASSLFADTGPQHF.

The chain recombines TRBV18 with TRBJ1-1; unclear D gene. The V end lost 5 bases, the J end lost 1 base, and 8 bases lay between the germline ends. Germline CDR1 reads KGHSH; CDR2 reads LQKENI. CDR3 length equals 13 residues. The CDR3 sequence: CASSGRENTEAFF. CDR3 DNA sequence: TGTGCCAGCTCAGGACGGGAGAACACTGAAGCTTTCTTT.

The V and J genes are TRBV5-1 and TRBJ2-1; D assignment may be TRBD1 or TRBD2 (6 bases each). This CDR3 contains 14 residues. Trimming took 4 bases from V and 10 from J, leaving 18 bases between them. The germline gives CDR1 SGHRS, CDR2 YFSETQ. CDR3 sequence reads: CASSVQGGGGEQFF. CDR3 coding DNA: TGCGCCAGCAGCGTACAGGGAGGAGGAGGGGAGCAGTTCTTC.

This clone was detected once. This rearrangement joins TRBV21-1 to TRBJ1-1; the table gives TRBD1 as D, unverified against the DNA. TRBV21-1 is flagged as a pseudogene. This CDR3 contains 15 residues. This chain's CDR3 is CASSRTGYPPREAFF. Written as DNA, the CDR3 is TGTGCCAGCAGTAGGACAGGGTATCCCCCTAGGGAAGCTTTCTTT.

CDR3 region: CASRLRSPRRDNEKLFF. The CDR3 nucleotides read TGTGCAAGTCGTCTCCGCTCCCCACGGAGGGATAATGAAAAACTGTTTTTT. J is TRBJ1-4 and V is TRBV12-2. TRBV12-2 is labeled a pseudogene. The CDR3 is made up of 17 amino acids.

The chain uses TRBV28 and TRBJ1-5, with 12 bases aligning to TRBD1. CDR1 and CDR2 (germline): MDHEN, SYDVKM. This CDR3 contains 17 residues. The J segment lost 0 bases and the V segment lost 7 bases, leaving 7 bases of the junction unmatched. The CDR3 here is CASTGTGGIISNQPQHF. CDR3 sequence (DNA): TGTGCCAGCACCGGGACAGGGGGCATAATTAGCAATCAGCCCCAGCATTTT.

This clone was detected once. This chain uses TRBV5-1 with TRBJ1-2, with 9 bases that match TRBD1. The CDR3 sequence is 14 residues long. J gave up 4 bases and V 4 bases, and 5 bases lay outside the gene matches. CDR1 is SGHRS and CDR2 is YFSETQ in the germline V gene. CDR3 amino acids: CASSDGQGSYGYTF. In DNA, the CDR3 is TGCGCCAGCAGCGACGGACAGGGGAGCTATGGCTACACCTTC.

The V and J genes are TRBV7-9 and TRBJ2-5; D is unclear. CDR3 size: 13 residues. The V and J ends lost 5 bases and 4 bases respectively, with 11 bases between them. The germline V gene encodes CDR1 SEHNR and CDR2 FQNEAQ (reference sequence). In DNA form, the CDR3 reads TGTGCCAGCAGCCCCACGGGCTTAGAGACCCAGTACTTC. This translates into CASSPTGLETQYF.

V gene TRBV5-4 combines with J gene TRBJ2-5, with TRBD1 matching over 9 bases. The V and J ends lost 5 bases and 5 bases, in that order; junction bases with no gene match: 7. Per the germline V gene, CDR1 is SGHNT and CDR2 is YYREEE (reference sequence). The CDR3 sequence is 14 residues long. Here the CDR3 DNA reads TGTGCCAGCAGTCGGGACAGGGTTTACGAGACCCAGTACTTC. This gives the protein CASSRDRVYETQYF.

The rearrangement joins TRBV7-3 to TRBJ2-5; 13 bases line up with TRBD2. This CDR3 comprises 16 residues. V lost 5 bases to trimming and J lost 5 bases; unmatched junction nucleotides: 8. The germline V gene has CDR1 SGHTA and CDR2 FQGTGA. The CDR3 DNA is TGTGCCAGCAGCCTGGGGACTAGCGGGATGACGGAGACCCAGTACTTC. Its translation: CASSLGTSGMTETQYF.

By sample share, this clone is medium-sized. This chain links TRBV19 with TRBJ1-6, with a weak D call TRBD1 (6 bases). Germline values: CDR1 LNHDA, CDR2 SQIVND (reference sequence). The CDR3 spans 14 residues. The germline V and J ends were trimmed by 6 bases and 9 bases, with 15 bases remaining between them. The CDR3 DNA is TGTGCCAGTAGCTCGCCCAGGGGTGCTTCACCCCTCCACTTT. Its translation: CASSSPRGASPLHF.

This chain connects TRBV2 to TRBJ2-1; TRBD2 matches 12 bases. Trimming cost V 6 bases and J 9 bases; bases outside gene matches: 9. This CDR3 region has 15 residues. The germline gives CDR1 SNHLY, CDR2 FYNNEI. The CDR3 nucleotides are TGTGCCAGCAGGGCCGGGACTAGCGGGCGGGGTGAGCAGTTCTTC. Its protein product is CASRAGTSGRGEQFF. The whole variable domain, filled in from reference TRBV2 and TRBJ2-1, reads EPEVTQTPSHQVTQMGQEVILRCVPISNHLYFYWYRQILGQKVEFLVSFYNNEISEKSEIFDDQFSVERPDGSNFTLKIRSTKLEDSAMYFCASRAGTSGRGEQFFGPGTRLTVL.

The J gene is TRBJ2-7, the V gene TRBV30; D uncertain. Per germline, CDR1 GTSNPN and CDR2 SVGIG (reference sequence). The CDR3 contains 13 residues. Deletions cut 3 bases from V and 9 bases from J, with 18 bases between. The CDR3: CAWSPSTEYGQYF. CDR3 nucleotide sequence: TGTGCCTGGAGCCCCTCCACCGAATATGGGCAGTACTTC.